This T cell receptor beta chain was recovered during a study of regulatory T cells in long-lasting Graves disease. The wider study: Those Graves' patients who were newly diagnosed had been on antithyroid drugs under 3 months. Study-wide points: The study found TRBV28, TRBJ1-2 and TRBJ2-5 favored in persistent disease. The study examined only peripheral blood, not thyroid tissue.

Regarding time point: newly diagnosed GD, antithyroid drugs for less than 3 months. Extracted RNA from PBMCs served as the source of the TCR library. Sequencing libraries for TCR beta were prepared with iRepertoire HTBI primers and Arm-PCR of CDR3 regions. TCRdb redid the calling of the multiplex PCR reads with MiXCR, one entry per CDR3 protein. The sample consists of 680,000 or so distinct CDR3 sequences, under 20% of them appearing once. This clonotype showed up many times. The target antigen is unknown. Per the germline V gene, CDR1 is DFQATT and CDR2 is SNEGSKA (reference sequence). The ends lost 1 base at V and 1 base at J; junction bases unmatched: 0. CDR3 length: 14 amino acids. The same data also went into a second study, on T cells in Graves' hyperthyroidism and ophthalmopathy. That work contributes: With the HTBI primer set, the TCR CDR3 went through a first round of RT-PCR.

This rearrangement joins TRBV20-1 to TRBJ1-5; 8 nucleotides match TRBD1. The sequencing used peripheral blood mononuclear cells (PBMCs), collected at new diagnosis, from a patient treated with antithyroid drugs. This sequence originates from a woman younger than 45 with Graves disease. The CDR3 DNA follows: TGCAGTGCTAGAGGACAGGGGAGCAATCAGCCCCAGCATTTT. Its translation is CSARGQGSNQPQHF.